This TCR beta chain derives from a study of identical twins. The CDR3 is 14 residues long. CDR1 is MNHEY, CDR2 SVGAGI, per germline. Trimming pared 6 bases from V and 1 base from J, leaving 12 bases between. TCRdb re-derived calls from the 5' RACE reads in MiXCR, one entry per CDR3 protein. There are around 100,000 distinct CDR3 sequences in the sample; just under 6% occur only once, and approximately 12% lies in the top ten. What was sequenced was memory T cells sorted from blood. The chain joins TRBV6-5 to TRBJ1-1; weak D call: TRBD1 (6 bases). The clonotype comes from a woman aged 45-65 years in good health. The CDR3 sequence is CASSIGGGNTEAFF. The CDR3 region has the DNA TGTGCCAGCAGCATAGGAGGGGGGAACACTGAAGCTTTCTTT.